The rows below give T cell receptor beta chains drawn from one sample of a study of CD8 T cells in Susac syndrome. A single record per CDR3 protein comes from TCRdb applying MiXCR to the immunoSEQ multiplex PCR reads. This sample yields approximately 150,000 distinct CDR3 sequences, of which around 94% are seen a single time; over 0.09% belongs to the top ten. The specimen was CD4+ T cells from PBMCs. All receptors derive from a human donor with multiple sclerosis. CDR3s include the opening cysteine and the closing phenylalanine or tryptophan. D genes are given only for firm matches. Rows give clone size only sometimes, using once, few, many, or a class for an expanded clone.

V gene	J gene	clone size	D gene	CDR3 DNA	CDR3 protein
TRBV9	TRBJ1-2	NA	NA	TGTGCCAGCAGCGTCGAGCAGGGAAGCTATGGCTACACCTTC	CASSVEQGSYGYTF
TRBV29-1	TRBJ2-3	NA	NA	TGCAGCGCCACGGAGGGAGGAATCACAGATACGCAGTATTTT	CSATEGGITDTQYF
TRBV7-2	TRBJ2-2	NA	NA	TGTGCCAGCAAGGGAGGAACGAACACCGGGGAGCTGTTTTTT	CASKGGTNTGELFF
TRBV3-1	TRBJ1-3	NA	NA	TGTGCCAGCAGGCCGGCGGGGGATGGGAACACCATATATTTT	CASRPAGDGNTIYF
TRBV12-3/TRBV12-4	TRBJ2-1	NA	NA	TGTGCCAGCAGTTTGATCGGTGGGCTAGAGCAGTTCTTC	CASSLIGGLEQFF
TRBV3-1	TRBJ2-5	NA	NA	TGTGCCAGCAGCCACAGCGGTACTGTCAAGACCCAGTACTTC	CASSHSGTVKTQYF
TRBV12-3/TRBV12-4	TRBJ1-2	once	TRBD1	TGTGCCAGCAGTCCCCAGACAGGGCTGGTCGGCTATGGCTACACCTTC	CASSPQTGLVGYGYTF
TRBV5-4	TRBJ2-3	NA	TRBD2	TGTGCCAGCACCGTACAGGAAAGCGGGGCAGATACGCAGTATTTT	CASTVQESGADTQYF
TRBV5-1	TRBJ2-7	NA	TRBD1	TGCGCCAGCAGCTTGGAATTCAGGGGGCCTCTCTACGAGCAGTACTTC	CASSLEFRGPLYEQYF
TRBV27	TRBJ2-5	NA	NA	TGTGCCAGCCAACAAACTAATCAAGAGACCCAGTACTTC	CASQQTNQETQYF
TRBV6-2/TRBV6-3	TRBJ1-1	NA	NA	TGTGCCAGCTGCGCCGGCCGGGCCAGTAACACTGAAGCTTTCTTT	CASCAGRASNTEAFF
TRBV28	TRBJ1-5	NA	TRBD1	TGTGCCAGCAGTCCCGGGACAGACTTCAATCAGCCCCAGCATTTT	CASSPGTDFNQPQHF
TRBV6-2/TRBV6-3	TRBJ1-4	NA	TRBD1	TGTGCCAGCAGATCGACAGGGCGCTATGAAAAACTGTTTTTT	CASRSTGRYEKLFF
TRBV3-1	TRBJ1-1	NA	NA	TGTGCCAGCAGCCAAGACACAGAACCAGAAGCTTTCTTT	CASSQDTEPEAFF
TRBV20-1	TRBJ2-5	NA	NA	TGCAGTGCTGGATCTTCAGGAGAGACCCAGTACTTC	CSAGSSGETQYF
TRBV2	TRBJ2-7	NA	NA	TGTGCCAGCAGCCCCGGGTGGTCCTACGAGCAGTACTTC	CASSPGWSYEQYF
TRBV24-1	TRBJ2-1	NA	NA	TGTGCCACCAGTCCTGAGGGGGGTTCCTACAATGAGCAGTTCTTC	CATSPEGGSYNEQFF
TRBV6-5	TRBJ1-4	NA	TRBD1	TGTGCCAGCAGTTACCGAGGGGGCGAAAAACTGTTTTTT	CASSYRGGEKLFF
TRBV7-9	TRBJ2-7	NA	TRBD1	TGTGCCAGCAGCCGAGGGCAGGGGGCTAGCGAGCAGTACTTC	CASSRGQGASEQYF
TRBV6-5	TRBJ2-5	NA	NA	TGTGCCAGCAGTGACAGGATCAGGGGAGGAGAGACCCAGTACTTC	CASSDRIRGGETQYF
TRBV7-9	TRBJ1-1	NA	NA	TGTGCCAGCAGCCTCCGGGATGAAGCTTTCTTT	CASSLRDEAFF
TRBV28	TRBJ2-5	NA	NA	TGTGCCAGCAGTTGGGGTAGCGAAGCCCAAGAGACCCAGTACTTC	CASSWGSEAQETQYF
TRBV19	TRBJ2-5	NA	TRBD2	TGTGCCAGTGCTACACGGACTAGTCCATCCGAGACCCAGTACTTC	CASATRTSPSETQYF
TRBV6-6	TRBJ1-2	NA	NA	TGTGCCAGCAGCTCCCACCTCTCCTTAGACGGCTACACCTTC	CASSSHLSLDGYTF
TRBV19	TRBJ2-7	NA	NA	TGTGCCACTAGGACGGTCTACGAGCAGTACTTC	CATRTVYEQYF
TRBV29-1	TRBJ2-3	NA	TRBD2	TGCAGCGACCCTAGCGGCAGAGATACGCAGTATTTT	CSDPSGRDTQYF
TRBV18	TRBJ2-5	NA	NA	TGTGCCAGCTCACCCGAGCCCTGGGAGACCCAGTACTTC	CASSPEPWETQYF
TRBV24-1	TRBJ1-2	NA	NA	TGTGCCACCAGGGACAGCGTCTATGGCTACACCTTC	CATRDSVYGYTF
TRBV29-1	TRBJ2-3	NA	NA	TGCAGCGTTGAACTAGGCGGTATCACAGATACGCAGTATTTT	CSVELGGITDTQYF
TRBV29-1	TRBJ2-3	NA	TRBD2	TGCAGCGTTGGCGGGAGCCCCGGAGATACGCAGTATTTT	CSVGGSPGDTQYF
TRBV7-9	TRBJ1-1	NA	TRBD1	TGTGCCAGCAGCTCAGCAGGGGGCGTTCCTGAAGCTTTCTTT	CASSSAGGVPEAFF
TRBV27	TRBJ2-1	NA	NA	TGTGCCAGCAGCGCCCCCCACACGCAGGGGTACAATGAGCAGTTCTTC	CASSAPHTQGYNEQFF
TRBV29-1	TRBJ1-2	NA	TRBD1	TGCAGCGGCGGACAGGGTCATGGCTACACCTTC	CSGGQGHGYTF
TRBV18	TRBJ1-2	NA	NA	TGTGCCAGCTCACCACCGGGCCTTGGTAACTATGGCTACACCTTC	CASSPPGLGNYGYTF
TRBV19	TRBJ2-7	NA	TRBD2	TGTGCCAGTATGGGGGGAGAAGCGGGAGGCCACGAGCAGTACTTC	CASMGGEAGGHEQYF
TRBV27	TRBJ1-2	NA	NA	TGTGCCAGCAGCCCCGGGACAACCGCTTTTGGCTACACCTTC	CASSPGTTAFGYTF
TRBV20-1	TRBJ1-5	NA	NA	TGCAGTGCTAGAGGGGGGGCGGGTAGCCAGCCCCAGCATTTT	CSARGGAGSQPQHF
TRBV12-3/TRBV12-4	TRBJ1-5	NA	NA	TGTGCCAGCAGTTTTCTTATTAGCAATCAGCCCCAGCATTTT	CASSFLISNQPQHF
TRBV29-1	TRBJ2-4	NA	NA	TGCAGCGTTGACGGGGGCCTAGCCAAAAACATTCAGTACTTC	CSVDGGLAKNIQYF
TRBV4-1	TRBJ2-4	NA	NA	TGCGCCACCTCTCTAGGACCTGGGGGACTAGCCAAAAACATTCAGTACTTC	CATSLGPGGLAKNIQYF
TRBV29-1	TRBJ1-2	NA	NA	TGCAGCGTACAGGGAGGTTCTAACTATGGCTACACCTTC	CSVQGGSNYGYTF
TRBV5-6	TRBJ2-7	NA	TRBD1	TGTGCCAGCAGTTCCCTCGGGACAGGGGTCCACGAGCAGTACTTC	CASSSLGTGVHEQYF
TRBV12-3/TRBV12-4	TRBJ1-5	NA	NA	TGTGCCAGCAGCCCCACAGCTTATAGCAATCAGCCCCAGCATTTT	CASSPTAYSNQPQHF
TRBV28	TRBJ1-3	NA	NA	TGTGCCAGCAGTTTATCGAGAGACCACACCATATATTTT	CASSLSRDHTIYF
TRBV24-1	TRBJ1-1	NA	NA	TGTGCCACCAGTGATCATGAGGGGGTCGAAGACACTGAAGCTTTCTTT	CATSDHEGVEDTEAFF
TRBV6-5	TRBJ1-1	NA	NA	TGTGCCAGCAGCCACGAGCTCACAGGAGCTTTCTTT	CASSHELTGAFF
TRBV4-2	TRBJ1-1	NA	NA	TGTGCCAGCAGCCAAGAAAGGGGGAGGAACACTGAAGCTTTCTTT	CASSQERGRNTEAFF
TRBV13	TRBJ2-5	few	NA	TGTGCCAGCAGCTTATATGGCGAGACCCAGTACTTC	CASSLYGETQYF
TRBV2	TRBJ1-1	NA	NA	TGTGCCACGAATGGGGCAGAAGCTTTCTTT	CATNGAEAFF
TRBV4-2	TRBJ2-2	NA	NA	TGTGCCAGCAGACACTCGGAACAGTCGAACACCGGGGAGCTGTTTTTT	CASRHSEQSNTGELFF
TRBV9	TRBJ1-2	NA	TRBD1	TGTGCCAGCAGAGGTAAACCACAGGGGAACTATGGCTACACCTTC	CASRGKPQGNYGYTF
TRBV23-1	TRBJ1-3	NA	NA	TGCGCCAGCAGTCCGCTCTCTGGAAACACCATATATTTT	CASSPLSGNTIYF
TRBV27	TRBJ2-7	NA	TRBD1	TGTGCCAGCAGTTCCTCCGGACAGGGCTCCCACGAGCAGTACTTC	CASSSSGQGSHEQYF
TRBV3-1	TRBJ2-1	NA	NA	TGTGCCAGCAGCGTGGGGGCTGAGCAGTTCTTC	CASSVGAEQFF